This T cell receptor beta chain stems from a study of response to subunit inactivated influenza vaccine. Findings and caveats of the study: Few new T cells, the authors suggested, are recruited by each seasonal influenza vaccination.

This clonotype was recorded many times. Antigen specificity is unknown. This CDR3 comprises 15 residues. The junction had 8 bases not matched to a gene; V was cut back by 3 bases and J by 6 bases. Germline V gives CDR1 SGHRS, CDR2 YFSETQ. MiXCR, run by TCRdb on the RT-PCR reads, gives a single entry per CDR3 protein. The sample has 200,000 to 250,000 distinct CDR3 sequences, 10% to 15% seen once. This TCR came from a man over 45 who received an inactivated influenza vaccine. Sequencing was performed on non-naive T cells sorted from PBMCs, taken less than 15 days before vaccination. The rearrangement uses TRBV5-1 and TRBJ1-5, with 8 nucleotides matching TRBD1. The CDR3 DNA reads as TGCGCCAGCAGCTACCAGGGGGCGGTTGGTCAGCCCCAGCATTTT. The encoded protein is CASSYQGAVGQPQHF.